This T cell receptor (beta chain) was recorded in a study of T cell responses to AZD1222 COVID-19 vaccine. Study results and limitations: Only a handful of people who got AZD1222 tested seropositive at baseline.

The data were produced by immunoSEQ multiplex PCR, yet TCRdb's version contains in-frame clones alone and is incomplete. The table has fewer than 110,000 clones, 75% to 95% seen once; the top ten hold roughly 5.6%. For this clone: Its target is unknown.

This CDR3 contains 15 residues. The V gene's germline CDR1 is LNHDA and CDR2 SQIVND (reference sequence). The trim removed 5 bases at V and 1 base at J, leaving 7 bases unmatched. V usage is TRBV19 and J usage is TRBJ1-1; 7 bases map to TRBD1. The TCR originated in an adult who received the AZD1222 COVID-19 vaccine. The sample consisted of peripheral blood, taken 28 days after the second AZD1222 dose. The CDR3 coding sequence is TGTGCCAGTAGTCCTCGACAGGGTGGGAACACTGAAGCTTTCTTT. It encodes CASSPRQGGNTEAFF.